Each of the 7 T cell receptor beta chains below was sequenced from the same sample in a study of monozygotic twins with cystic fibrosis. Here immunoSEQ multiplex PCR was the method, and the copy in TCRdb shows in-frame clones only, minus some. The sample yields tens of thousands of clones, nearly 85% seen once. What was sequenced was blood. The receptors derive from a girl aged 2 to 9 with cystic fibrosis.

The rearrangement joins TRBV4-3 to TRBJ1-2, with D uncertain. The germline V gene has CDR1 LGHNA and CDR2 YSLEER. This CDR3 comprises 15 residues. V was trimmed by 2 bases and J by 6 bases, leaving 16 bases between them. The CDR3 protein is CASSQRIAGLDGYTF. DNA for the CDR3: TGCGCCAGCAGCCAAAGAATTGCAGGTTTGGATGGCTACACCTTC.

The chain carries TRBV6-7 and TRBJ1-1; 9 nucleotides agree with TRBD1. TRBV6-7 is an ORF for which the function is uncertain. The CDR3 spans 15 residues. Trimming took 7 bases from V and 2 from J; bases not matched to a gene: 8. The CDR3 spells CASTRDRARNTEAFF. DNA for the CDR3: TGTGCCAGCACCAGGGACAGGGCACGAAACACTGAAGCTTTCTTT.

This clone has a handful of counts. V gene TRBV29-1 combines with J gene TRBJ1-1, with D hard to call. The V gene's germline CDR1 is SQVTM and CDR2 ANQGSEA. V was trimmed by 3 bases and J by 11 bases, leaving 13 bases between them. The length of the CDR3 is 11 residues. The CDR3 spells CSVDSGLRAFF. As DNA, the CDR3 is TGCAGCGTTGATTCAGGATTAAGGGCTTTCTTT.

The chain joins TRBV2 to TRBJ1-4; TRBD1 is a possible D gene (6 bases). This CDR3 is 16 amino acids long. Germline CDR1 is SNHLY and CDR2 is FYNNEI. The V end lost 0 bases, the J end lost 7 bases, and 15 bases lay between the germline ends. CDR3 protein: CASSEAWAGVSEKLFF. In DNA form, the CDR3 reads TGTGCCAGCAGTGAAGCGTGGGCAGGGGTTAGTGAAAAACTGTTTTTT. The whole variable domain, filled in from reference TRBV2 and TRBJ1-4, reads EPEVTQTPSHQVTQMGQEVILRCVPISNHLYFYWYRQILGQKVEFLVSFYNNEISEKSEIFDDQFSVERPDGSNFTLKIRSTKLEDSAMYFCASSEAWAGVSEKLFFGSGTQLSVL.

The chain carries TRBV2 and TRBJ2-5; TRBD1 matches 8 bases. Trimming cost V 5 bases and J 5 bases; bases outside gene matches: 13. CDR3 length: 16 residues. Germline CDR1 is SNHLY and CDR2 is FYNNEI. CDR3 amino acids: CASSSAVGQGWETQYF. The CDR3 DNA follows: TGTGCCAGCAGTAGTGCAGTCGGACAGGGTTGGGAGACCCAGTACTTC.

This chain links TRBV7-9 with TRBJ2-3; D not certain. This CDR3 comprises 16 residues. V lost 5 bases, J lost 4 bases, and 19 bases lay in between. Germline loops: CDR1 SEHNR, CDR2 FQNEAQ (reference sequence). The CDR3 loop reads CASSERRAGGADTQYF. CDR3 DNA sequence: TGTGCCAGCAGCGAGCGTCGGGCCGGTGGTGCAGATACGCAGTATTTT. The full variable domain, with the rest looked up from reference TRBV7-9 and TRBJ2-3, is DTGVSQNPRHKITKRGQNVTFRCDPISEHNRLYWYRQTLGQGPEFLTYFQNEAQLEKSRLLSDRFSAERPKGSFSTLEIQRTEQGDSAMYLCASSERRAGGADTQYFGPGTRLTVL.

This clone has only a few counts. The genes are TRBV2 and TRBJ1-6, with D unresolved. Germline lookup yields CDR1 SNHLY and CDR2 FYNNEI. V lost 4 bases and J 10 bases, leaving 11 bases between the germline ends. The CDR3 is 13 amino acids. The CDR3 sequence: CASSVWGSSPLHF. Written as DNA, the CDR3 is TGTGCCAGCAGTGTGTGGGGTAGCTCACCCCTCCACTTT.